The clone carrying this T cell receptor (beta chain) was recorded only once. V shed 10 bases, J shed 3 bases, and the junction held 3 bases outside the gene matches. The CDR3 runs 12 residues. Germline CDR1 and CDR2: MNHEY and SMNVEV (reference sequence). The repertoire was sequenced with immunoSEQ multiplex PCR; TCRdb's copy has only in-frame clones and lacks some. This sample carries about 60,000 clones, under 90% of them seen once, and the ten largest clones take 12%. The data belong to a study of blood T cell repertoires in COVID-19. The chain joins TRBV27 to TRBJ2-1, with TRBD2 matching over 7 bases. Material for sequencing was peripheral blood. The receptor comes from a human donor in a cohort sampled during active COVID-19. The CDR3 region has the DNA TGTGCCATCAGGACTAGCTACAATGAGCAGTTCTTC. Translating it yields CAIRTSYNEQFF.